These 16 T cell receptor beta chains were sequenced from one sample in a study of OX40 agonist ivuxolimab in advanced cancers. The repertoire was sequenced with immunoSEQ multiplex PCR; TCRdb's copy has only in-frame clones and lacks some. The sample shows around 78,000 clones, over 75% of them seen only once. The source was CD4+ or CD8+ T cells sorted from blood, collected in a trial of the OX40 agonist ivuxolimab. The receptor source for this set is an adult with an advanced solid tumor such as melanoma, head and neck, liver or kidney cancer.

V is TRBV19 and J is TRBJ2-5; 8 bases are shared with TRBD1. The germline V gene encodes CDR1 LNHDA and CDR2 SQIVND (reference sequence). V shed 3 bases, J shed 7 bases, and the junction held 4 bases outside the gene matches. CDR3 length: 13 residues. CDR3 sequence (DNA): TGTGCCAGTAGTATCGGACAGGGAGCGACCCAGTACTTC. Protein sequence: CASSIGQGATQYF.

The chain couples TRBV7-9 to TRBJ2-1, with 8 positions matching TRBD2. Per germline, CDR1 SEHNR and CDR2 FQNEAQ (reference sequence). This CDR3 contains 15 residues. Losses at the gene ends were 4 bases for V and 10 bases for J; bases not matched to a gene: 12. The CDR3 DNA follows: TGTGCCAGCAGCTGGCCGGGAGGGCTGAATGACGAGCAGTTCTTC. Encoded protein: CASSWPGGLNDEQFF.

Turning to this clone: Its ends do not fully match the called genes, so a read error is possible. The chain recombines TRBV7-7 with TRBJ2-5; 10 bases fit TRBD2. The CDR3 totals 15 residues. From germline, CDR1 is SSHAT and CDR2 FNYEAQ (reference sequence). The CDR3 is CASSLSGLAEETQYF. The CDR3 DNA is TGTGCTAGCAGCTTATCCGGACTAGCGGAAGAGACCCAGTACTTC.

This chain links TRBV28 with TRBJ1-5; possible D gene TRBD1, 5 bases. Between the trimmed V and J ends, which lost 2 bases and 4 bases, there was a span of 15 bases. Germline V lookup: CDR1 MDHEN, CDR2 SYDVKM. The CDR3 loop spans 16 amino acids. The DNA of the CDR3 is TGTGCCAGCAGTTTACGGGCAGGGCAGGAAAATCAGCCCCAGCATTTT. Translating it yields CASSLRAGQENQPQHF.

The CDR3 loop is CASSLRGTPYQGGYGYTF. The CDR3, as DNA: TGTGCCAGCAGTTTACGCGGGACACCCTATCAAGGGGGCTATGGCTACACCTTC. The rearrangement joins TRBV28 to TRBJ1-2; weak D call: TRBD1 (6 bases). This CDR3 has 18 residues. Trimming removed 2 bases from V and 4 bases from J, with 23 bases in between. CDR1 and CDR2 from the germline V gene are MDHEN and SYDVKM.

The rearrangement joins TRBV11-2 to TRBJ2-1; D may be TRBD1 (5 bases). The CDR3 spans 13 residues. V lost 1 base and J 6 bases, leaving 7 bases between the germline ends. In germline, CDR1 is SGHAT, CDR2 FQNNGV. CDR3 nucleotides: TGTGCCAGCAGCTTAGTTCAGGGCAATGAGCAGTTCTTC. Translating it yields CASSLVQGNEQFF.

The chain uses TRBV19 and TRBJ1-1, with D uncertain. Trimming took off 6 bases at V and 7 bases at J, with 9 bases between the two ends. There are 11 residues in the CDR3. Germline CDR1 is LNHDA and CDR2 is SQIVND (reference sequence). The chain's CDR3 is CASSPGVEAFF. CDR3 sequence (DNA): TGTGCCAGTAGCCCTGGGGTTGAAGCTTTCTTT. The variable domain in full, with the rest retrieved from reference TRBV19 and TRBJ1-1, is DGGITQSPKYLFRKEGQNVTLSCEQNLNHDAMYWYRQDPGQGLRLIYYSQIVNDFQKGDIAEGYSVSREKKESFPLTVTSAQKNPTAFYLCASSPGVEAFFGQGTRLTVV.

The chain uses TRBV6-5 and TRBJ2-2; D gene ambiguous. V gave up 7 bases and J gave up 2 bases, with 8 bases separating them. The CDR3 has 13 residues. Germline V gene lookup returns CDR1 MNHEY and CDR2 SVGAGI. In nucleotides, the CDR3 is TGTGCCAGCATCCAAGGAAACACCGGGGAGCTGTTTTTT. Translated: CASIQGNTGELFF.

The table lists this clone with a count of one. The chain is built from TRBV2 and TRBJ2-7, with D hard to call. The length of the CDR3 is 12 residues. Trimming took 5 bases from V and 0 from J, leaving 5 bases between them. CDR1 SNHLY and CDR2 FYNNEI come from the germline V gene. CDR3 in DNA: TGTGCCAGCAGTCTCAGCTCCTACGAGCAGTACTTC. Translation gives CASSLSSYEQYF.

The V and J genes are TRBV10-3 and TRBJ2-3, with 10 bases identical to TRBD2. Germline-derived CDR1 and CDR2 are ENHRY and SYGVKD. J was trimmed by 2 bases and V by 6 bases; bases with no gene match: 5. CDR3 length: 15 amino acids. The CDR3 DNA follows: TGTGCCATCAGACCGGGACTAGCGTCCACAGATACGCAGTATTTT. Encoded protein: CAIRPGLASTDTQYF.

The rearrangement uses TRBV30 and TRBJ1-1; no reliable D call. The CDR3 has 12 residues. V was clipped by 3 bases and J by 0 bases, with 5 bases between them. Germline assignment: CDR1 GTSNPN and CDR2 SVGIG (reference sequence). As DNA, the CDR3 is TGTGCCTGGAGGTTAGTGAACACTGAAGCTTTCTTT. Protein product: CAWRLVNTEAFF.

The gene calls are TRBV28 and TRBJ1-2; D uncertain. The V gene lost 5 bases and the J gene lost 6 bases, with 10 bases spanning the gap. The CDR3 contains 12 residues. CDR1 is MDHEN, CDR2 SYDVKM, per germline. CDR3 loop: CASSESSHGYTF. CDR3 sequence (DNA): TGTGCCAGCAGTGAGAGTAGCCATGGCTACACCTTC.

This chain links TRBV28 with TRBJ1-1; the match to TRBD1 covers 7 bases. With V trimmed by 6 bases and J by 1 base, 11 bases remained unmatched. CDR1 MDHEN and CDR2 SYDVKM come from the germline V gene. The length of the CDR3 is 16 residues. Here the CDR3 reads CASRPTGASGNTEAFF. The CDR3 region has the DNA TGTGCCAGCAGGCCAACAGGGGCTAGCGGGAACACTGAAGCTTTCTTT.

CDR3 sequence (DNA): TGTGCCAGCAGTACCACCACCGGGCCTGAGCAGTTCTTC. This codes for CASSTTTGPEQFF. The chain couples TRBV6-5 to TRBJ2-1; D call uncertain. Trimming shortened V by 5 bases and J by 9 bases, and 14 bases separated the two germline ends. This CDR3 is 13 amino acids long. Germline V gene data show CDR1 as MNHEY and CDR2 as SVGAGI.

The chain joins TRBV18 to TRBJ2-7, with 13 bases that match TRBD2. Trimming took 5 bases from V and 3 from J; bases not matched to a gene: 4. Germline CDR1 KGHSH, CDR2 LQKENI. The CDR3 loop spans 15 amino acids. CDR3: CASSSGLAGNYEQYF. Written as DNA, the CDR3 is TGTGCCAGCTCATCGGGACTAGCGGGGAACTACGAGCAGTACTTC.

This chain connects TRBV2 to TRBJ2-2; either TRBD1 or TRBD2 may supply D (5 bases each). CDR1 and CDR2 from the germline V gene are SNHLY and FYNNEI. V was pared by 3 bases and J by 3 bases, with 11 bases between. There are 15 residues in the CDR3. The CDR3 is CASSDRVGDTGELFF. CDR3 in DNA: TGTGCCAGCAGTGATAGGGTGGGGGACACCGGGGAGCTGTTTTTT.